This T cell receptor beta chain was sequenced in a study of blood T cell repertoires in COVID-19. Study-level background: There were acute and convalescent COVID-19 samples, and they came from the United States, Italy and Spain. Nucleic acid was either cDNA or gDNA, and it came from T cells, B-cell-depleted T cells, or PBMCs.

V trimming: 1 base; J trimming: 10 bases; junction bases outside the gene matches: 5. Germline lookup yields CDR1 SGHDT and CDR2 YYEEEE. CDR3 length: 14 residues. In the authors' workflow: Reference gene primer amplification gave nucleated cell count estimates. Here immunoSEQ multiplex PCR was the method, and the copy in TCRdb shows in-frame clones only, minus some. V, J and clone size are taken as reported in that table, and D and trimming were inferred from the DNA itself. This table has around 290,000 clones, around 89% appearing once. The source is a man aged 35 to 55 with acute or convalescent COVID-19. Specimen: peripheral blood. The J gene is TRBJ1-6, the V gene TRBV5-6; TRBD1 matches at 7 bases. The CDR3 DNA follows: TGTGCCAGCAGCTTGATGAGGGGGCAATCACCCCTCCACTTT. Protein: CASSLMRGQSPLHF.